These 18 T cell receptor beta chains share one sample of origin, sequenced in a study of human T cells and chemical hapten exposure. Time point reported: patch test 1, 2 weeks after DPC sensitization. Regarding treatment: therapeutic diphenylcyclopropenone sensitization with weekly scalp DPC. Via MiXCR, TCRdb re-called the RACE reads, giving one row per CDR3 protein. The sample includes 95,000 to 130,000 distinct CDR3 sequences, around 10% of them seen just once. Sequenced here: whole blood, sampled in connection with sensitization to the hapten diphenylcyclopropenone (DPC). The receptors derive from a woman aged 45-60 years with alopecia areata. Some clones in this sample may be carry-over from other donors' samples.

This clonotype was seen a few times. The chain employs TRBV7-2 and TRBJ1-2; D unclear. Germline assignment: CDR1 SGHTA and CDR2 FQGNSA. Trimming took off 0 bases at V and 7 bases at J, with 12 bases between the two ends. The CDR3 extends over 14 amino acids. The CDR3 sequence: CASSLAPGVLGYTF. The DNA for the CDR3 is TGTGCCAGCAGCTTAGCCCCCGGGGTGCTTGGCTACACCTTC.

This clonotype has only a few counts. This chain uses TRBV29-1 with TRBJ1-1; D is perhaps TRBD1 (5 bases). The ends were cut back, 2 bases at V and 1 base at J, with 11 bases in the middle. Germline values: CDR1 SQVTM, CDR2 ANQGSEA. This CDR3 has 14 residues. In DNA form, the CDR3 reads TGCAGCGTTGAAAGCAGGGTTAAGAACACTGAAGCTTTCTTT. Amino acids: CSVESRVKNTEAFF.

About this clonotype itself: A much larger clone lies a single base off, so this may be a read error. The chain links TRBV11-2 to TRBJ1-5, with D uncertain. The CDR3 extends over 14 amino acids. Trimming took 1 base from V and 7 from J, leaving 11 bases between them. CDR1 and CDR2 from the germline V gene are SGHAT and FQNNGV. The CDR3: CASSLVQGDQPQHF. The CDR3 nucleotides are TGTGCCAGCAGCTTAGTCCAAGGCGACCAGCCCCAGCATTTT.

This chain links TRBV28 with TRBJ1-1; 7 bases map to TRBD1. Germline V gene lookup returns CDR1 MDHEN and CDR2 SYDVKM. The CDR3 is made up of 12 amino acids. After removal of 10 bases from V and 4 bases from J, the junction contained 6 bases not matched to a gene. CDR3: CAIKTGFTEAFF. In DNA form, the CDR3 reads TGTGCCATCAAGACAGGGTTCACTGAAGCTTTCTTT.

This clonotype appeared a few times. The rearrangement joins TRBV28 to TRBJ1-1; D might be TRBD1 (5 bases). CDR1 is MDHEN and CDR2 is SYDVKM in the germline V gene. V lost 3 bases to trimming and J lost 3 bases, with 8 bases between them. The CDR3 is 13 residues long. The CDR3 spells CASSFRGHTEAFF. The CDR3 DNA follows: TGTGCCAGCAGTTTTAGGGGCCACACTGAAGCTTTCTTT.

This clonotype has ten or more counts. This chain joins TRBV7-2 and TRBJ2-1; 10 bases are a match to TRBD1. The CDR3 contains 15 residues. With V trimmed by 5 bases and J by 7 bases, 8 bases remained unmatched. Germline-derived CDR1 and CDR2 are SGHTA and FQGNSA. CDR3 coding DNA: TGTGCCAGCAGCCTTGGACAGGGGGGGATGAATGAGCAGTTCTTC. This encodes CASSLGQGGMNEQFF.

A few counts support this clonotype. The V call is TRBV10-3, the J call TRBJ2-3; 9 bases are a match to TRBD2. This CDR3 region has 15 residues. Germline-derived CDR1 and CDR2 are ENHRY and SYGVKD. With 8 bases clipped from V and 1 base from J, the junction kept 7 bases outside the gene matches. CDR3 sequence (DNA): TGTGCCATCGGGACTAGCACTGAACGCACAGATACGCAGTATTTT. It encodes CAIGTSTERTDTQYF.

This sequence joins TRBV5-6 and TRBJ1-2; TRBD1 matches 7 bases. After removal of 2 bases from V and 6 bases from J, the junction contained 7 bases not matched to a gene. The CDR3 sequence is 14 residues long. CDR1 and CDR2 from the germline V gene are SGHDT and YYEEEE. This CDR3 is CASSFPGGSDGYTF. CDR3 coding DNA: TGTGCCAGCAGCTTCCCAGGGGGAAGTGATGGCTACACCTTC. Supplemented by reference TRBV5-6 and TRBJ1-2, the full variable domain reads DAGVTQSPTHLIKTRGQQVTLRCSPKSGHDTVSWYQQALGQGPQFIFQYYEEEERQRGNFPDRFSGHQFPNYSSELNVNALLLGDSALYLCASSFPGGSDGYTFGSGTRLTVV.

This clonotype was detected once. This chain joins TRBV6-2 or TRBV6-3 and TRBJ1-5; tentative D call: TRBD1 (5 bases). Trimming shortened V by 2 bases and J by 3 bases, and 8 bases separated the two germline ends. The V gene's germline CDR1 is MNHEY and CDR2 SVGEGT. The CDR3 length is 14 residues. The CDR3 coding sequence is TGTGCCAGCAGTTACCGGGACTACAATCAGCCCCAGCATTTT. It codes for CASSYRDYNQPQHF.

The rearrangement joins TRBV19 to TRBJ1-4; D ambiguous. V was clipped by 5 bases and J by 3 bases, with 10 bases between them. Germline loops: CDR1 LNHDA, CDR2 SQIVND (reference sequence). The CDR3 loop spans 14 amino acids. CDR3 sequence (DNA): TGTGCCAGTAGTTCAAGAGAGGCTAATGAAAAACTGTTTTTT. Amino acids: CASSSREANEKLFF.

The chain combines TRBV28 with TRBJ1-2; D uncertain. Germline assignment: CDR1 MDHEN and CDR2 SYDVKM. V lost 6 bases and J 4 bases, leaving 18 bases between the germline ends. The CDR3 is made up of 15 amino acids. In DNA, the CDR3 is TGTGCCAGCAGCACCCCCGGTCAAGAGCTCTATGGCTACACCTTC. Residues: CASSTPGQELYGYTF.

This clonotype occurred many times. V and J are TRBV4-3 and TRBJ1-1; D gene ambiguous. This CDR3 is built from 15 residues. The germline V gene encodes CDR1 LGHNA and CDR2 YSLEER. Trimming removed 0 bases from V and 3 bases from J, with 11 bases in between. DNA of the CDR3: TGCGCCAGCAGCCAAGATTGGAACAGAGACACTGAAGCTTTCTTT. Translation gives CASSQDWNRDTEAFF.

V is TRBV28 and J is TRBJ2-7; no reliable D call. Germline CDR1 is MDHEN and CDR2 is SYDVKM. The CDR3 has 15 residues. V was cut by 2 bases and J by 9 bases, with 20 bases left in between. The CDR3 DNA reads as TGTGCCAGCAGTTTAAAGTCCACTTCCCTACGAGGGCAGTACTTC. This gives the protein CASSLKSTSLRGQYF.

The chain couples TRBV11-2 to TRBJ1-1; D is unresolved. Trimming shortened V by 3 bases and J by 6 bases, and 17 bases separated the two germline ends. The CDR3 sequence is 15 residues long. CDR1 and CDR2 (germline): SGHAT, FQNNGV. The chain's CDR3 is CASSLAGPRTPEAFF. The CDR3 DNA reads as TGTGCCAGCAGCTTGGCCGGGCCCAGGACCCCTGAAGCTTTCTTT. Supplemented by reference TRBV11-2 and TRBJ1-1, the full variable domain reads EAGVAQSPRYKIIEKRQSVAFWCNPISGHATLYWYQQILGQGPKLLIQFQNNGVVDDSQLPKDRFSAERLKGVDSTLKIQPAKLEDSAVYLCASSLAGPRTPEAFFGQGTRLTVV.

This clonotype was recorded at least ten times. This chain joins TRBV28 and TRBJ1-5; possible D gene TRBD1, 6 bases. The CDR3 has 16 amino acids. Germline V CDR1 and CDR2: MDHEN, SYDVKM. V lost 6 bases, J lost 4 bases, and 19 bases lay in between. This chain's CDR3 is CASSPPRGGANQPQHF. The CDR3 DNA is TGTGCCAGCAGCCCCCCAAGGGGGGGCGCGAATCAGCCCCAGCATTTT.

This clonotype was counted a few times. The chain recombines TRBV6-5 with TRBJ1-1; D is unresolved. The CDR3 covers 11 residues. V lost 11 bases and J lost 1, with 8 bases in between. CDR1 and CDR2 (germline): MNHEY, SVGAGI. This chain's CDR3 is CAAFSNTEAFF. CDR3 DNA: TGTGCCGCTTTTTCGAACACTGAAGCTTTCTTT.

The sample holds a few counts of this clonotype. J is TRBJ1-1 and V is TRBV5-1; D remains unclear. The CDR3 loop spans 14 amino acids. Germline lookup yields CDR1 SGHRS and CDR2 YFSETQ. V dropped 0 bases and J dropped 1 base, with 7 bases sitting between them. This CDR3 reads CASSLVPGNTEAFF. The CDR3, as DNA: TGCGCCAGCAGCTTGGTTCCAGGGAACACTGAAGCTTTCTTT.

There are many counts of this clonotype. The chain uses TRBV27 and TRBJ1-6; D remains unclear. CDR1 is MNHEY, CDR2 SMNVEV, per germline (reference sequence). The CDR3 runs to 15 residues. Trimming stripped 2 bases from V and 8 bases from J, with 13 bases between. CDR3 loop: CASSLRWHNDSPLHF. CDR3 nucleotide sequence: TGTGCCAGCAGTTTAAGGTGGCATAATGATTCACCCCTCCACTTT.